This is a list of T cell receptor beta chains from one sample in a study of T cell responses to AZD1222 COVID-19 vaccine. Only in-frame clones appear in the TCRdb table, and some are missing; sequencing was by immunoSEQ multiplex PCR. The sample holds around 150,000 clones, approximately 89% seen once. Sequencing used peripheral blood, obtained on day 0 of AZD1222 vaccination. Receptors originate from an adult in good health. Each CDR3 is given with its conserved first and last residue. A D gene is named only where the DNA matches it firmly. For some rows the clone size is stated as once, few or many, or as a class when expanded; others skip it.

TRBJ1-5,NA,TRBV6-2/TRBV6-3,NA,CASSTRAGINQPQHF,TGTGCCAGCAGTACCCGAGCCGGGATCAATCAGCCCCAGCATTTT
TRBJ2-3,once,TRBV24-1,TRBD2,CATRPSGGTDTQYF,TGTGCCACCAGACCTAGCGGGGGCACAGATACGCAGTATTTT
TRBJ2-2,NA,TRBV4-3,NA,CASSHSGGTGELFF,TGCGCCAGCAGCCATTCTGGTGGCACCGGGGAGCTGTTTTTT
TRBJ2-7,NA,TRBV5-1,NA,CASSGGGRNYEQYF,TGCGCCAGCAGCGGGGGAGGCAGGAACTACGAGCAGTACTTC
TRBJ2-1,NA,TRBV28,NA,CASSLPPQGSWEQFF,TGTGCCAGCAGTTTACCCCCTCAGGGCTCTTGGGAGCAGTTCTTC
TRBJ1-2,NA,TRBV6-5,NA,CASSSGTEVGYTF,TGTGCCAGCAGCTCCGGGACCGAGGTGGGCTACACCTTC
TRBJ1-3,NA,TRBV5-4,NA,CASRQDTGSGNTIYF,TGTGCCAGCAGACAGGACACTGGCTCTGGAAACACCATATATTTT
TRBJ2-2,NA,TRBV6-6,TRBD2,CASSPFGRWTSGRHGELFF,TGTGCCAGCAGTCCGTTCGGCCGCTGGACTAGCGGGAGGCACGGGGAGCTGTTTTTT
TRBJ2-7,NA,TRBV27,NA,CASSSPLSEQYF,TGTGCCAGCAGTTCCCCCCTTTCCGAGCAGTACTTC
TRBJ1-5,NA,TRBV25-1,NA,CASSESGVHQPQHF,TGTGCCAGCAGTGAATCAGGGGTCCATCAGCCCCAGCATTTT
TRBJ1-2,NA,TRBV11-3,NA,CASSPIPGAGYTF,TGTGCCAGCAGCCCAATCCCGGGCGCTGGCTACACCTTC
TRBJ2-7,once,TRBV19,TRBD2,CASSLGTTRKEQYF,TGTGCCAGTAGTCTTGGGACTACCCGGAAGGAGCAGTACTTC
TRBJ2-7,NA,TRBV11-2,NA,CASSFLTGFEQYF,TGTGCCAGCAGCTTCCTGACAGGTTTCGAGCAGTACTTC
TRBJ2-7,NA,TRBV4-1,NA,CASSQLDRGYEQYF,TGCGCCAGCAGCCAGTTAGATAGGGGCTACGAGCAGTACTTC
TRBJ1-1,once,TRBV29-1,NA,CSVRGDQGRTEAFF,TGCAGCGTCCGGGGGGACCAGGGTCGAACTGAAGCTTTCTTT
TRBJ1-1,NA,TRBV14,TRBD1,CASSPLRGRATEAFF,TGTGCCAGCAGCCCCCTGAGGGGGCGAGCGACTGAAGCTTTCTTT
TRBJ2-1,NA,TRBV11-3,NA,CASSPGFSGANEQFF,TGTGCCAGCAGCCCCGGGTTTAGCGGAGCCAATGAGCAGTTCTTC
TRBJ2-3,NA,TRBV29-1,TRBD2,CSVSASGRPYTQYF,TGCAGCGTTTCAGCTAGCGGGAGGCCTTATACGCAGTATTTT
TRBJ1-1,few,TRBV4-3,NA,CASSPDKERDTEAFF,TGCGCCAGCAGCCCAGACAAGGAGAGAGACACTGAAGCTTTCTTT
TRBJ2-2,NA,TRBV9,NA,CASSVGEGGELFF,TGTGCCAGCAGCGTAGGAGAGGGCGGGGAGCTGTTTTTT
TRBJ1-2,NA,TRBV28,TRBD1,CASSTDRGYGYTF,TGTGCCAGCAGCACTGACAGGGGCTATGGCTACACCTTC
TRBJ2-5,NA,TRBV18,NA,CASSPPVEETQYF,TGTGCCAGCTCACCACCGGTCGAAGAGACCCAGTACTTC
TRBJ2-7,NA,TRBV7-2,NA,CASSLARPYEQYF,TGTGCCAGCAGCTTAGCGCGCCCCTACGAGCAGTACTTC
TRBJ1-5,NA,TRBV19,NA,CASATGTNQPQHF,TGTGCCAGTGCAACAGGAACCAATCAGCCCCAGCATTTT
TRBJ2-1,NA,TRBV11-2,NA,CASSLIPGSYNEQFF,TGTGCCAGCAGCTTAATACCAGGGAGTTACAATGAGCAGTTCTTC
TRBJ2-1,NA,TRBV5-4,TRBD2,CASRPRLAGGDEQFF,TGTGCCAGCAGGCCTCGACTAGCGGGAGGGGATGAGCAGTTCTTC
TRBJ1-1,NA,TRBV11-2,NA,CASSCGSAFF,TGTGCCAGCAGCTGCGGGTCTGCTTTCTTT
TRBJ2-5,NA,TRBV5-4,NA,CASSLAPGTETQYF,TGTGCCAGCAGCTTGGCGCCGGGTACGGAGACCCAGTACTTC
TRBJ1-1,NA,TRBV28,TRBD1,CASRWTGVTEAFF,TGTGCCAGCAGATGGACAGGGGTCACTGAAGCTTTCTTT
TRBJ1-1,NA,TRBV29-1,NA,CSVEGTAGKAFF,TGCAGCGTTGAAGGGACAGCCGGGAAAGCTTTCTTT
TRBJ1-3,NA,TRBV6-5,NA,CASRTSLSGNTIYF,TGTGCCAGCAGAACAAGTCTCTCTGGAAACACCATATATTTT
TRBJ1-1,NA,TRBV12-3/TRBV12-4,TRBD1,CASSPRTGRAFF,TGTGCCAGCAGTCCCCGGACAGGGAGAGCTTTCTTT
TRBJ2-1,NA,TRBV5-4,TRBD2,CASSPLGGTSTNEQFF,TGTGCCAGCAGCCCCCTTGGGGGGACTAGCACAAATGAGCAGTTCTTC
TRBJ2-3,NA,TRBV27,NA,CASSLNRPRDTQYF,TGTGCCAGCAGTTTAAATCGGCCCAGGGATACGCAGTATTTT
TRBJ2-3,NA,TRBV19,TRBD2,CASSKAGGLTDTQYF,TGTGCCAGTAGCAAAGCGGGAGGGTTAACAGATACGCAGTATTTT
TRBJ1-5,once,TRBV9,TRBD1,CASGTGGNQPQHF,TGTGCCAGCGGGACAGGGGGCAATCAGCCCCAGCATTTT
TRBJ2-2,NA,TRBV5-1,TRBD2,CASSHSIAGAQHVGGELFF,TGCGCCAGCAGCCACTCAATAGCGGGAGCCCAGCACGTAGGCGGGGAGCTGTTTTTT
TRBJ2-7,NA,TRBV3-1/TRBV3-2,NA,CASSRDPGSYEQYF,TGTGCCAGCAGTCGGGACCCAGGCTCCTACGAGCAGTACTTC
TRBJ1-1,NA,TRBV27,NA,CASSTTVGSPEAFF,TGTGCCAGCAGTACAACTGTGGGTAGCCCTGAAGCTTTCTTT
TRBJ2-7,NA,TRBV6-2/TRBV6-3,NA,CASSYSVPGPDEQYF,TGTGCCAGCAGTTACTCTGTTCCAGGGCCGGACGAGCAGTACTTC
TRBJ2-2,NA,TRBV2,NA,CASTVDGELFF,TGTGCCAGCACAGTCGACGGGGAGCTGTTTTTT
TRBJ2-5,NA,TRBV7-2,TRBD2,CASSPRDSGRGHF,TGTGCCAGCAGCCCCCGGGATAGCGGGAGAGGGCACTTC
TRBJ2-5,once,TRBV29-1,TRBD1,CSVQQGAKETQYF,TGCAGCGTGCAACAGGGGGCGAAGGAGACCCAGTACTTC
TRBJ2-7,NA,TRBV13,NA,CASSLGAGWDEQYF,TGTGCCAGCAGCTTAGGTGCAGGGTGGGACGAGCAGTACTTC
TRBJ1-3,NA,TRBV9,NA,CASNQGPIYF,TGTGCCAGCAACCAGGGCCCCATATATTTT
TRBJ1-2,few,TRBV7-2,NA,CASSPPAGANYGYTF,TGTGCCAGCAGCCCTCCCGCAGGGGCCAACTATGGCTACACCTTC
TRBJ2-3,once,TRBV6-5,NA,CASASPSDPTDTQYF,TGTGCCAGCGCCTCCCCTAGCGATCCCACAGATACGCAGTATTTT
TRBJ2-7,NA,TRBV6-4,TRBD1,CASLQGCEQYF,TGTGCCAGCCTACAGGGGTGCGAGCAGTACTTC
TRBJ1-6,few,TRBV12-3/TRBV12-4,NA,CASSLDLAPLHF,TGTGCCAGCAGTTTAGACCTAGCGCCCCTCCACTTT
TRBJ2-7,NA,TRBV28,NA,CASLTSGGPYEQYF,TGTGCCAGCCTCACCAGCGGAGGGCCTTACGAGCAGTACTTC
TRBJ1-1,NA,TRBV2,NA,CASSDLEGTEAFF,TGTGCCAGCAGTGACCTTGAGGGGACTGAAGCTTTCTTT